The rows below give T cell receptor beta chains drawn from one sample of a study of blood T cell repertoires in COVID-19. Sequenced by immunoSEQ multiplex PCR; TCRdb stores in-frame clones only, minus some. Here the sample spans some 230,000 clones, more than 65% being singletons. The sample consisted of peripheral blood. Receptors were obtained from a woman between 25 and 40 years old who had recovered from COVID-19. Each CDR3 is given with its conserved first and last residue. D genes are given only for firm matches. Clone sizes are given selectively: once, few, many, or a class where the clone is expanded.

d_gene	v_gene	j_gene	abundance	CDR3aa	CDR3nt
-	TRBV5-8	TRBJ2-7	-	CASSPTVSYEQYF	TGTGCCAGCAGCCCGACAGTATCCTACGAGCAGTACTTC
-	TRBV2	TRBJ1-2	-	CASSEIGEDGYTF	TGTGCCAGCAGTGAAATTGGGGAGGATGGCTACACCTTC
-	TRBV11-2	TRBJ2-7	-	CASSLAGTYEQYF	TGTGCCAGCAGCTTGGCAGGCACCTACGAGCAGTACTTC
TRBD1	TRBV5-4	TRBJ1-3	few	CASSRETGGRSGNTIYF	TGTGCCAGCAGCCGCGAGACAGGGGGCCGCTCTGGAAACACCATATATTTT
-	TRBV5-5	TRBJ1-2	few	CASSHVTRDYGYTF	TGTGCCAGCAGCCACGTGACACGAGATTATGGCTACACCTTC
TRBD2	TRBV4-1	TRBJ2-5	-	CASTTRLAGMQETQYF	TGCGCCAGCACGACTCGACTAGCGGGTATGCAAGAGACCCAGTACTTC
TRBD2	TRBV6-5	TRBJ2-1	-	CASSYSGSGRGKEQFF	TGTGCCAGCAGTTACTCAGGTAGCGGGAGGGGGAAGGAGCAGTTCTTC
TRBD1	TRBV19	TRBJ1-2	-	CASTLDRGYGYTF	TGTGCCAGTACCTTGGACAGGGGATATGGCTACACCTTC
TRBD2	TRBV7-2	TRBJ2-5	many	CASSSQRGQETQYF	TGTGCCAGCAGCTCCCAGCGGGGACAAGAGACCCAGTACTTC
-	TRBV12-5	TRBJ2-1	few	CASGTRPLRDEQFF	TGTGCTAGTGGGACACGGCCCCTACGCGATGAGCAGTTCTTC
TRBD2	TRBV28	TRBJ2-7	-	CAPGLAGERAWDEQYF	TGTGCCCCGGGACTAGCGGGAGAAAGGGCTTGGGACGAGCAGTACTTC
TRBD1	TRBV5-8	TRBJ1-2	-	CASSHRGNYGYTF	TGTGCCAGCAGCCACAGGGGAAACTATGGCTACACCTTC
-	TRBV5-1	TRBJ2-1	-	CASSSEAGWNEQFF	TGCGCCAGCAGCTCAGAAGCGGGTTGGAATGAGCAGTTCTTC
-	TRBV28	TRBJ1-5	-	CASSDNLKPQHF	TGTGCCAGCAGTGACAATTTGAAGCCCCAGCATTTT
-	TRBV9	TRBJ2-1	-	CASSVGTSYNEQFF	TGTGCCAGCAGCGTTGGGACTTCTTACAATGAGCAGTTCTTC
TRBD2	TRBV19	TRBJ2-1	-	CASNKREGNNEQFF	TGTGCCAGTAATAAGCGGGAGGGAAACAATGAGCAGTTCTTC
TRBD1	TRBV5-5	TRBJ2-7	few	CASSPAGQASYEQYF	TGTGCCAGCAGCCCCGCCGGACAGGCCTCCTACGAGCAGTACTTC
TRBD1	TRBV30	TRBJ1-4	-	CAWGDRVGSGKLFF	TGTGCCTGGGGGGACAGGGTAGGATCCGGAAAACTGTTTTTT
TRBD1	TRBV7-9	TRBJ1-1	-	CASSSTGGANTEAFF	TGTGCCAGCAGCTCGACAGGGGGCGCGAACACTGAAGCTTTCTTT
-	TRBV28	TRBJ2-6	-	CASSPGHTGANVLTF	TGTGCCAGCAGTCCCGGACATACTGGGGCCAACGTCCTGACTTTC
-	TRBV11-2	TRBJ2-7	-	CASSLGQLESYEQYF	TGTGCCAGCAGCTTAGGCCAACTAGAGTCCTACGAGCAGTACTTC
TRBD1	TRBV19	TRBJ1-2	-	CASRQGLLYGYTF	TGTGCCAGCCGACAGGGTCTTCTCTATGGCTACACCTTC
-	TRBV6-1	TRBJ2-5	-	CASSELASAETQYF	TGTGCCAGCAGTGAATTGGCTAGCGCAGAGACCCAGTACTTC
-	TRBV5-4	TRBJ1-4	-	CASSFRENSAATNEKLFF	TGTGCCAGCAGTTTTAGGGAGAACAGCGCTGCAACTAATGAAAAACTGTTTTTT
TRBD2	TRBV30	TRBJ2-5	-	CAWMGRGLARYLYF	TGTGCCTGGATGGGGAGGGGACTAGCCCGTTACCTTTACTTC
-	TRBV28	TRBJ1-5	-	CASSDRHTNQPQHF	TGTGCCAGCAGTGATCGACATACCAATCAGCCCCAGCATTTT
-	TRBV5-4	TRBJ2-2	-	CASSLDLRNTGELFF	TGTGCCAGCAGCTTGGATCTGCGGAACACCGGGGAGCTGTTTTTT
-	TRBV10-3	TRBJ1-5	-	CAISESTVARASNQPQHF	TGTGCCATCAGTGAGTCGACCGTTGCCAGGGCTAGCAATCAGCCCCAGCATTTT
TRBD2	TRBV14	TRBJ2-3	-	CASSQSWEGRDTQYF	TGTGCCAGCAGCCAATCGTGGGAGGGCCGTGATACGCAGTATTTT
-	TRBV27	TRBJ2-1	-	CASSLQGYNEQFF	TGTGCCAGCAGTCTACAGGGCTACAATGAGCAGTTCTTC
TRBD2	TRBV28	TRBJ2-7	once	CASSLWAAGEYEQYF	TGTGCCAGCAGTTTATGGGCAGCGGGGGAGTACGAGCAGTACTTC
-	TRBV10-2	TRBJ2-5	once	CASSARVWETQYF	TGCGCCAGCAGTGCCCGGGTTTGGGAGACCCAGTACTTC
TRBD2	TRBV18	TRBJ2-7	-	CASSPQREGYEQYF	TGTGCCAGCTCACCACAGCGGGAGGGCTACGAGCAGTACTTC
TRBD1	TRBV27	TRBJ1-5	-	CASSLSTGYQPQHF	TGTGCCAGCAGTTTATCGACAGGGTATCAGCCCCAGCATTTT
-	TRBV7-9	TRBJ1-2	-	CASSLGGQTYGYTF	TGTGCCAGCAGCTTAGGAGGACAGACCTATGGCTACACCTTC
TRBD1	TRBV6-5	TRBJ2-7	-	CASSLEQGGYEQYF	TGTGCCAGCAGTTTGGAACAGGGGGGCTACGAGCAGTACTTC
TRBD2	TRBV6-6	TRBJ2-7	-	CASSGSYNEQYF	TGTGCCAGTAGCGGGAGTTATAACGAGCAGTACTTC
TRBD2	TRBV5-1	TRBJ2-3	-	CASSLGGTSGSADTQYF	TGCGCCAGCAGCTTGGGAGGGACTAGCGGGAGTGCAGATACGCAGTATTTT
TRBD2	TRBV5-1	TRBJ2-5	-	CASTLAGGGETQYF	TGCGCCAGCACCTTGGCGGGAGGTGGGGAGACCCAGTACTTC
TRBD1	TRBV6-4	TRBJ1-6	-	CASRPDRVSNSPLHF	TGTGCCAGCAGACCGGACAGGGTCTCTAATTCACCCCTCCACTTT
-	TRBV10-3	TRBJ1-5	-	CAISEHKNQPQHF	TGTGCCATCAGTGAGCACAAGAATCAGCCCCAGCATTTT